This TCR beta chain was recovered during a study of blood T cell repertoires in COVID-19. On the study more broadly: PBMCs, B-cell-depleted T cells, or T cells provided the cDNA or gDNA that made up the material.

Per the study methods: Amplification with reference gene primers provided the estimates of nucleated cell counts. TCRdb's table, derived via immunoSEQ multiplex PCR, lists solely in-frame clones and lacks some. V and J calls and clone size are copied from that table; D and trimming were computed from the DNA. The sample holds about 230,000 clones; around 83% are singletons and the top ten take 7.4%. The trim removed 7 bases at V and 3 bases at J, leaving 9 bases unmatched. Per germline, CDR1 MDHEN and CDR2 SYDVKM. This CDR3 has 15 amino acids. J is TRBJ1-1 and V is TRBV28, with 9 bases identical to TRBD1. This clonotype was sampled from a woman aged 50 to 60 with acute or convalescent COVID-19. The sequencing sample was made of peripheral blood. The DNA of the CDR3 is TGTGCCAGCACCTTACTACAGGGGGCTCACACTGAAGCTTTCTTT. Its protein product is CASTLLQGAHTEAFF.